This TCR beta chain was observed in a study of shared clonotypes between healthy human individuals. Study findings and constraints: Clonotypes that were shared across a handful of donors made up approximately 5% of naive CD4 clonotypes. Compared with memory subsets, naive subsets generally had larger estimated richness.

TCRdb's table, derived via immunoSEQ multiplex PCR, lists solely in-frame clones and lacks some. The sample shows about 980,000 clones, over 75% of them seen only once. About this clone itself: What it recognizes is unknown.

Germline V lookup: CDR1 SNHLY, CDR2 FYNNEI. V lost 6 bases to trimming and J lost 4 bases; unmatched junction nucleotides: 6. The CDR3 is made up of 14 amino acids. The chain carries TRBV2 and TRBJ1-1, with 9 bases aligning to TRBD1. The TCR comes from a man younger than 30 in good health. The sequencing input was memory CD4+ T cells sorted from blood. Subset given: CD45RA-negative fraction. CDR3: CASSGTGWFTEAFF. The DNA for the CDR3 is TGTGCCAGCAGCGGGACAGGGTGGTTCACTGAAGCTTTCTTT.